In its sample, the clone carrying this T cell receptor beta chain was seen a few times. Per the germline V gene, CDR1 is SGHTA and CDR2 is FQGNSA. Deletions cut 5 bases from V and 8 bases from J, with 18 bases between. The CDR3 contains 14 residues. Here immunoSEQ multiplex PCR was the method, and the copy in TCRdb shows in-frame clones only, minus some. Of about 56,000 clones detected, 82% appear once; the ten largest clones hold roughly 0.4%. The sort gate was single viable CD3+CD4+CD8-CD45RO+ cells for memory CD4+ T cells. The data belong to a study of memory CD4+ T cells and cytomegalovirus serostatus.

The origin of this receptor is an adult in good health and CMV-seronegative. Sequenced: memory CD4+ T cells from blood. The V gene is TRBV7-2, the J gene TRBJ1-2; D perhaps matches TRBD1 (5 bases). The CDR3: CASSPQAGGWGYTF. DNA for the CDR3: TGTGCCAGCAGCCCCCAAGCGGGGGGTTGGGGCTACACCTTC.